This TCR beta chain derives from a study of T cells after somatic rescue of genetic block. TCRdb keeps only in-frame clones here, not all; method: immunoSEQ multiplex PCR. Counted here are tens of thousands of clones, 80% to 90% occurring once; the ten biggest clones make up 1.6%. Trimming left V 7 bases short and J 7 bases short, with 11 bases between. Germline CDR1 MNHNS, CDR2 SASEGT. The CDR3 has 12 amino acids. This clone was counted a single time. Sequenced input: peripheral blood mononuclear cells (PBMCs). The rearrangement joins TRBV6-1 to TRBJ2-1, with a weak D call TRBD1 (6 bases). The receptor comes from a woman aged 18-35 years. CDR3 DNA sequence: TGTGCCAGCAACGCAAGGGGGAATGAGCAGTTCTTC. Translated, it gives CASNARGNEQFF.